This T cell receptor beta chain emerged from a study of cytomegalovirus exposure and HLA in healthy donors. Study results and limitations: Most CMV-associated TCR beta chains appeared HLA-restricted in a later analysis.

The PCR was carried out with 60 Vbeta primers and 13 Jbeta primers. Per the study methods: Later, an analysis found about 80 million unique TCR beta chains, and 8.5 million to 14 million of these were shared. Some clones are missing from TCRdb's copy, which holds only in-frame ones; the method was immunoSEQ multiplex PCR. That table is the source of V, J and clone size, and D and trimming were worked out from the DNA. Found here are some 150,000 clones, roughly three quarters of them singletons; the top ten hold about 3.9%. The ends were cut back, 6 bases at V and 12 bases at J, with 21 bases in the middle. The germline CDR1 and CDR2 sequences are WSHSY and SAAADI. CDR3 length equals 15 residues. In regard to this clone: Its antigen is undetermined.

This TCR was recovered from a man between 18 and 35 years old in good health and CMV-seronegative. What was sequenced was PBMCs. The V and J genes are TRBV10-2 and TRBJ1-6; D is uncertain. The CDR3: CASRIAQETPLPLHF. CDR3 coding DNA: TGCGCCAGCAGGATTGCTCAGGAAACGCCTCTACCCCTCCACTTT.